This entry features one T cell receptor (beta chain) sequence. Looked up from germline, CDR1 is DFQATT and CDR2 is SNEGSKA (reference sequence). The CDR3 totals 16 residues. Trimming left V 2 bases short and J 3 bases short, with 20 bases between. This sample is drawn from a study of Graves' ophthalmopathy and Graves' hyperthyroidism. Amplification targeted the TCR beta CDR3 regions, with RNA transcripts as the source material. HTBI primers primed a first-round RT-PCR, and a second-round multiplex PCR followed. TCRdb redid the calling of the multiplex PCR reads with MiXCR, one entry per CDR3 protein. The data show 200,000 to 250,000 distinct CDR3 sequences, with around 45% seen just once and approximately 44% held by the top ten. Where ophthalmopathy was present, donors had moderate-to-severe activity, CAS ≥3, NOSPECS ≥4 and duration under 3 months. The authors diagnosed from clinical symptoms, serum thyroxine, TRAb, thyroid ultrasound and orbital computed tomography. The PBMC fraction was derived from about 9.5 ml of fresh peripheral blood.

The origin of this receptor is an adult man with Graves' ophthalmopathy. What was sequenced was peripheral blood. V is TRBV20-1 and J is TRBJ2-7, with TRBD1 as a possible D gene (7 bases). The CDR3 coding sequence is TGCAGTGCTAGACCCCACGACAGGGACTTCGGCTACGAGCAGTACTTC. It codes for CSARPHDRDFGYEQYF.